This record covers a single T cell receptor (beta chain). As yet, its antigen is unknown. The CDR3 sequence is 15 residues long. Germline loops: CDR1 MDHEN, CDR2 SYDVKM. V trimming: 7 bases; J trimming: 3 bases; junction bases outside the gene matches: 12. A second PCR, run for about 7 to 12 cycles, used a sample-barcoded 5' primer plus a J-beta primer mix. TCRdb ran MiXCR on the 5' RACE reads and lists one entry per CDR3 protein. The sample has roughly 680,000 distinct CDR3 sequences; around 21% are singletons. This specimen belongs to a study of blood T cells in healthy people across ages. Isolation per sample recovered at least 6 million PBMCs. Total RNA was isolated from each sample in quantities of at least 6 micrograms. Findings and limits, study-wide: Naive T cell percentage showed a strong correlation with the diversity of TCR beta.

The V gene is TRBV28, the J gene TRBJ2-7, with TRBD2 matching 7 bases. The specimen sequenced was blood. The sequence came from a man aged 70-80 years in good health. The CDR3 loop reads CASKYDSGPFYEQYF. The CDR3 DNA is TGTGCCAGCAAATATGATAGCGGGCCCTTCTACGAGCAGTACTTC.